These 21 T cell receptor beta chains share one sample of origin, sequenced in a study of T cell changes during pregnancy in multiple sclerosis. Using immunoSEQ multiplex PCR, the repertoire was profiled, and TCRdb retains in-frame clones only, with some absent. The table lists more than 75,000 clones, 85% to 95% of them singletons. The specimen was peripheral blood, collected in the first trimester of pregnancy. These receptor sequences come from a female donor with multiple sclerosis, enrolled in a pregnancy study.

This chain links TRBV28 with TRBJ2-5, with a possible D match to TRBD1 (5 bases). Trimming removed 3 bases at V and 10 bases at J, with 18 bases between. Germline V CDR1 and CDR2: MDHEN, SYDVKM. The CDR3 contains 14 residues. Here the CDR3 DNA reads TGTGCCAGCAGTTTGCGAGGCGCAGGGAAGAACCAGTACTTC. The encoded protein is CASSLRGAGKNQYF.

V is TRBV4-1 and J is TRBJ2-2; unclear D gene. Between the trimmed V and J ends, which lost 4 bases and 4 bases, there was a span of 19 bases. CDR3 length: 17 residues. Germline assignment: CDR1 MGHRA and CDR2 YSYEKL. The CDR3 DNA follows: TGCGCCAGCAGCCCATATGATATGCGGTTGGGCACCGGGGAGCTGTTTTTT. Translating it yields CASSPYDMRLGTGELFF.

A note on this clone: The junction departs from the called germline gene at one end, perhaps through a read error. The chain combines TRBV7-6 with TRBJ2-2, with TRBD2 identical over 16 bases. CDR3 length: 15 amino acids. Germline CDR1 and CDR2: SGHVS and FNYEAQ. Here the CDR3 DNA reads TGTGCCAGCAGCGAAACGGGACTAGCGGGAGGGGAGATGTTTTTT. Translating gives CASSETGLAGGEMFF.

This clone was seen once. The chain uses TRBV11-2 and TRBJ2-5; 9 nucleotides line up with TRBD2. The junction had 0 bases not matched to a gene; V was cut back by 1 base and J by 3 bases. Looked up from germline, CDR1 is SGHAT and CDR2 is FQNNGV. CDR3 length equals 14 residues. The chain's CDR3 is CASSLGLAEETQYF. CDR3 nucleotide sequence: TGTGCCAGCAGCTTAGGACTAGCGGAAGAGACCCAGTACTTC.

V is TRBV5-1 and J is TRBJ2-2; TRBD1 might be the D (6 bases). This CDR3 is built from 16 residues. V was trimmed by 0 bases and J by 5 bases, leaving 14 bases between them. The germline V gene encodes CDR1 SGHRS and CDR2 YFSETQ. The CDR3 DNA reads TGCGCCAGCAGCTTGGTGGCAGGGGAAGGTACCGGGGAGCTGTTTTTT. Translated: CASSLVAGEGTGELFF. Variable domain in full (rest from reference TRBV5-1 and TRBJ2-2): KAGVTQTPRYLIKTRGQQVTLSCSPISGHRSVSWYQQTPGQGLQFLFEYFSETQRNKGNFPGRFSGRQFSNSRSEMNVSTLELGDSALYLCASSLVAGEGTGELFFGEGSRLTVL.

This rearrangement joins TRBV4-1 to TRBJ2-5; 8 positions agree with TRBD2. CDR1 is MGHRA, CDR2 YSYEKL, per germline. After removal of 4 bases from V and 5 bases from J, the junction contained 9 bases not matched to a gene. There are 15 residues in the CDR3. The CDR3 DNA reads as TGCGCCAGCAGCCCAATTAGCGGGGAGTGGGAGACCCAGTACTTC. Translation: CASSPISGEWETQYF.

The chain employs TRBV7-9 and TRBJ1-1, with D unclear. CDR3 length: 11 amino acids. Germline CDR1 reads SEHNR; CDR2 reads FQNEAQ (reference sequence). Deletions cut 5 bases from V and 5 bases from J, with 6 bases between. This chain's CDR3 is CASSPGTEAFF. The CDR3 coding sequence is TGTGCCAGCAGCCCAGGAACTGAAGCTTTCTTT.

The chain employs TRBV9 and TRBJ2-2; 9 bases match TRBD2. CDR3 length: 19 residues. Germline V gene data show CDR1 as SGDLS and CDR2 as YYNGEE. J gave up 0 bases and V 0 bases, and 9 bases lay outside the gene matches. CDR3 nucleotides: TGTGCCAGCAGCGTAGAGCCCGCTTTAGCGGGAGCGAACACCGGGGAGCTGTTTTTT. It translates to CASSVEPALAGANTGELFF. The full variable domain, completed using reference TRBV9 and TRBJ2-2, is DSGVTQTPKHLITATGQRVTLRCSPRSGDLSVYWYQQSLDQGLQFLIQYYNGEERAKGNILERFSAQQFPDLHSELNLSSLELGDSALYFCASSVEPALAGANTGELFFGEGSRLTVL.

This chain uses TRBV5-4 with TRBJ2-1; the D gene is possibly TRBD2 (6 bases). The germline V and J ends were trimmed by 0 bases and 9 bases, with 19 bases remaining between them. This CDR3 has 16 amino acids. The germline V gene has CDR1 SGHNT and CDR2 YYREEE (reference sequence). CDR3 loop: CASSLGGMGNMGEQFF. CDR3 sequence (DNA): TGTGCCAGCAGCTTGGGCGGGATGGGGAATATGGGTGAGCAGTTCTTC.

The chain has TRBV9 and TRBJ2-7; TRBD2 matches 8 bases. The length of the CDR3 is 13 residues. Germline values: CDR1 SGDLS, CDR2 YYNGEE. V lost 7 bases to trimming and J lost 2 bases; unmatched junction nucleotides: 5. The chain's CDR3 is CASGRSGAYEQYF. The CDR3 nucleotides read TGTGCCAGCGGACGTAGCGGGGCCTACGAGCAGTACTTC.

The table lists this clone with a count of one. V usage is TRBV7-3 and J usage is TRBJ2-3; possibly TRBD2 for D (5 bases). The germline V gene encodes CDR1 SGHTA and CDR2 FQGTGA. This CDR3 is built from 17 residues. Trimming pared 0 bases from V and 1 base from J, leaving 14 bases between. CDR3 residues: CASSLTGPKRRTDTQYF. In nucleotides, the CDR3 is TGTGCCAGCAGCTTAACTGGGCCCAAGCGGCGCACAGATACGCAGTATTTT.

The chain links TRBV6-1 to TRBJ1-1; D is perhaps TRBD1 (6 bases). In germline, CDR1 is MNHNS, CDR2 SASEGT. V was trimmed by 4 bases and J by 4 bases, leaving 13 bases between them. CDR3 length equals 14 residues. As DNA, the CDR3 is TGTGCCAGCAGTGTCTCAGGGGTAATCACTGAAGCTTTCTTT. Its protein product is CASSVSGVITEAFF.

This clone has a single count. The chain joins TRBV7-9 to TRBJ2-1, with 7 bases lining up with TRBD1. The CDR3 loop spans 15 amino acids. CDR1 is SEHNR, CDR2 FQNEAQ, per germline (reference sequence). The trim removed 1 base at V and 4 bases at J, leaving 4 bases unmatched. DNA of the CDR3: TGTGCCAGCAGCTTAGAAGGGGGCCGATACAATGAGCAGTTCTTC. Its translation is CASSLEGGRYNEQFF.

This clone is a singleton in its sample. The gene calls are TRBV5-4 and TRBJ2-2; 8 positions match TRBD1. Unmatched junction bases numbered 7, after V lost 4 bases and J lost 8 bases. CDR3 size: 14 residues. Germline V gene lookup returns CDR1 SGHNT and CDR2 YYREEE (reference sequence). CDR3 residues: CASSPRTGSGELFF. CDR3 DNA sequence: TGTGCCAGCAGCCCGCGGACAGGGTCTGGGGAGCTGTTTTTT.

The rearrangement joins TRBV9 to TRBJ2-6; 7 bases line up with TRBD2. Germline lookup yields CDR1 SGDLS and CDR2 YYNGEE. J gave up 0 bases and V 1 base, and 7 bases lay outside the gene matches. There are 18 residues in the CDR3. The CDR3 loop reads CASSVSSGRSSGANVLTF. The DNA for the CDR3 is TGTGCCAGCAGCGTAAGTAGCGGGCGAAGCTCTGGGGCCAACGTCCTGACTTTC.

The chain is built from TRBV30 and TRBJ1-1, with 8 positions matching TRBD1. V was clipped by 5 bases and J by 1 base; unmatched bases: 15. Germline CDR1 is GTSNPN and CDR2 is SVGIG (reference sequence). The CDR3 runs to 17 residues. The CDR3 sequence: CAWPSGPGQAWNTEAFF. The CDR3 coding sequence is TGTGCCTGGCCGAGTGGCCCGGGACAGGCCTGGAACACTGAAGCTTTCTTT.

V gene TRBV30 combines with J gene TRBJ2-6, with 8 bases lining up with TRBD1. Germline loops: CDR1 GTSNPN, CDR2 SVGIG (reference sequence). Trimming took 4 bases from V and 3 from J; bases not matched to a gene: 8. The CDR3 is made up of 16 amino acids. The DNA for the CDR3 is TGTGCCTGGACCAGGACAGGGATTGATGGGGCCAACGTCCTGACTTTC. It is translated as CAWTRTGIDGANVLTF.

This chain's CDR3 is CASSLTGGAGEAFF. The CDR3 nucleotides read TGCGCCAGCAGTCTTACAGGGGGCGCAGGTGAAGCTTTCTTT. This rearrangement joins TRBV10-2 to TRBJ1-1, with 9 positions matching TRBD1. The CDR3 has 14 residues. The germline V gene encodes CDR1 WSHSY and CDR2 SAAADI. The V gene end was trimmed by 5 bases and the J gene end by 7 bases; junction bases not matched to a gene: 8.

The rearrangement joins TRBV4-1 to TRBJ2-2; 9 bases agree with TRBD2. Losses at the gene ends were 0 bases for V and 6 bases for J; bases not matched to a gene: 11. The CDR3 is 18 amino acids. Germline assignment: CDR1 MGHRA and CDR2 YSYEKL. The CDR3 bases are TGCGCCAGCAGCCAAGATAAAGGGGCTAGCGGGATAGCCGGGGAGCTGTTTTTT. Amino acid sequence: CASSQDKGASGIAGELFF.

The chain couples TRBV9 to TRBJ1-1; 9 nucleotides agree with TRBD1. Germline V gene data show CDR1 as SGDLS and CDR2 as YYNGEE. With 7 bases clipped from V and 1 base from J, the junction kept 5 bases outside the gene matches. The length of the CDR3 is 14 residues. The CDR3 region has the DNA TGTGCCAGCGGACAGGGGATTGGGAACACTGAAGCTTTCTTT. This codes for CASGQGIGNTEAFF.

This clone was seen a handful of times. The rearrangement uses TRBV7-8 and TRBJ1-6; no clear D. The germline CDR1 and CDR2 sequences are SGHVS and FQNEAQ. The ends were cut back, 4 bases at V and 3 bases at J, with 10 bases in the middle. The CDR3 extends over 15 amino acids. CDR3 in amino acids: CASSSSAVYNSPLHF. In DNA, the CDR3 is TGTGCCAGCAGCTCTTCGGCGGTCTATAATTCACCCCTCCACTTT.